The source of this T cell receptor (beta chain) is a study of T-cell memory formation after mild COVID-19. Findings and limits, study-wide: Memory cells collected pre-infection included some clones that later responded, suggesting cross-reactive memory joined. Specificity for SARS-CoV-2 was not confirmed among the second-wave clones peaking on day 37.

Libraries for TCRalpha and TCRbeta carried sample barcodes and unique molecular identifiers via 5'RACE. TCRdb re-derived calls from the 5' RACE reads in MiXCR, one entry per CDR3 protein. Here the sample spans fewer than 70,000 distinct CDR3 sequences, more than 9% being singletons. The CDR3 consists of 14 residues. CDR1 and CDR2 from the germline V gene are SEHNR and FQNEAQ (reference sequence). V lost 5 bases to trimming and J lost 5 bases, with 15 bases between them. This clonotype was seen only a few times. Its antigen is not identified. This chain uses TRBV7-9 with TRBJ2-5, with D tentatively TRBD1 (6 bases). This clonotype originated in a man aged 18 to 30 who had mild COVID-19 (a few samples of this study predate the infection). Cell type and time point are not known. Sequenced material: PBMCs or a T cell subset sorted from them (not recorded which). CDR3 sequence: CASSPRSRGETQYF. The CDR3 DNA reads as TGTGCCAGCAGCCCTAGATCGAGGGGGGAGACCCAGTACTTC.